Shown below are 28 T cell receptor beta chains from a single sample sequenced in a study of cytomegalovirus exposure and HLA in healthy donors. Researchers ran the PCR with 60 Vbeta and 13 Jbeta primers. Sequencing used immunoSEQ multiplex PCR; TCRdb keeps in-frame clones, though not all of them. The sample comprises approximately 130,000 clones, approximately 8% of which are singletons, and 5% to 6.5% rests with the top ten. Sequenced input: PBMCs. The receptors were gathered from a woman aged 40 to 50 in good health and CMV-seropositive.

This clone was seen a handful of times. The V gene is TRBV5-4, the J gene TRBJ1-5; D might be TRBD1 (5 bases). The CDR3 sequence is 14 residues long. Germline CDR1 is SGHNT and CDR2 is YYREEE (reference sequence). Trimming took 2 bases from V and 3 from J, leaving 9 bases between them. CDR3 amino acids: CASSLGQSNQPQHF. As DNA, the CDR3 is TGTGCCAGCAGCTTAGGACAATCCAATCAGCCCCAGCATTTT.

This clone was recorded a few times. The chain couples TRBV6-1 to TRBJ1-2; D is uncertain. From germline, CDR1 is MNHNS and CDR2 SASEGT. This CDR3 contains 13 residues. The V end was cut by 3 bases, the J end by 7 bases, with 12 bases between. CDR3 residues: CASSDPGSGGYTF. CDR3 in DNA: TGTGCCAGCAGTGACCCTGGATCGGGTGGCTACACCTTC.

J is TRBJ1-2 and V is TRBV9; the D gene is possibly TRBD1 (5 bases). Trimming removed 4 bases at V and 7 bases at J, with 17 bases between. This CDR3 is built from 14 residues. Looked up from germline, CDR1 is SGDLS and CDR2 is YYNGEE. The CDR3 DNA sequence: TGTGCCAGCAGCATCGGGACTCACTATCTTGGCTACACCTTC. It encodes CASSIGTHYLGYTF.

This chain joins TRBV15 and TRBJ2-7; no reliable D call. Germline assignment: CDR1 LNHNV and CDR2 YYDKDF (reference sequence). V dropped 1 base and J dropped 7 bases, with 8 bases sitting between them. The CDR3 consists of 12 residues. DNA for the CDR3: TGTGCCACCAGCAGAGTCCTCGGGGAGCAGTACTTC. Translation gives CATSRVLGEQYF.

The CDR3 coding sequence is TGTGCCATCAGTGAGTCGACTAAAGGACGGGCTGGAAACACCATATATTTT. Amino acids: CAISESTKGRAGNTIYF. The rearrangement links TRBV10-3 to TRBJ1-3; no definite D call. Trimming took off 0 bases at V and 2 bases at J, with 14 bases between the two ends. The CDR3 length is 17 residues. CDR1 and CDR2 (germline): ENHRY, SYGVKD.

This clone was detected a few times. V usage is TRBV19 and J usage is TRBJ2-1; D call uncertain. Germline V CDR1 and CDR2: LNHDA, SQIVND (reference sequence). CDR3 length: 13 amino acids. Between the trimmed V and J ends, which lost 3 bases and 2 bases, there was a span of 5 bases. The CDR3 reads CASSIETYNEQFF. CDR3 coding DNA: TGTGCCAGTAGTATCGAGACCTACAATGAGCAGTTCTTC.

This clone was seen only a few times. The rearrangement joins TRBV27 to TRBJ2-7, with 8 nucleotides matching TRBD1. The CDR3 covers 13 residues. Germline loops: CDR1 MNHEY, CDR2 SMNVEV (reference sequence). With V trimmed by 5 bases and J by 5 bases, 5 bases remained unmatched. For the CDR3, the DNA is TGTGCCAGCAGTCACAGGGGGTCTGACGAGCAGTACTTC. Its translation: CASSHRGSDEQYF.

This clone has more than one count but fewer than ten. CDR3 sequence: CAWRGQGSTEAFF. The CDR3 bases are TGTGCCTGGAGGGGACAGGGGTCGACTGAAGCTTTCTTT. The chain combines TRBV30 with TRBJ1-1; TRBD1 aligns across 10 bases. CDR3 length equals 13 residues. V lost 3 bases to trimming and J lost 5 bases; unmatched junction nucleotides: 3. Germline-derived CDR1 and CDR2 are GTSNPN and SVGIG (reference sequence).

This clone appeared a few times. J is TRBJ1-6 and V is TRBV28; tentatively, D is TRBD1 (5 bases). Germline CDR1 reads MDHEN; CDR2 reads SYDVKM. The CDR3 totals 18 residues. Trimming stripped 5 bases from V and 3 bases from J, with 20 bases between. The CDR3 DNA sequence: TGTGCCAGCAGTGTCCCGCGAGGACACATAATCTATAATTCACCCCTCCACTTT. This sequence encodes CASSVPRGHIIYNSPLHF.

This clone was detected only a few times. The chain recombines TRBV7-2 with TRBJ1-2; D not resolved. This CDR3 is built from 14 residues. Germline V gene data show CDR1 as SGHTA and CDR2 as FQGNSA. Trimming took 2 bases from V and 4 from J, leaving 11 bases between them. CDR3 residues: CASSLRREAYGYTF. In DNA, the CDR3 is TGTGCCAGCAGCTTAAGGAGGGAAGCCTATGGCTACACCTTC.

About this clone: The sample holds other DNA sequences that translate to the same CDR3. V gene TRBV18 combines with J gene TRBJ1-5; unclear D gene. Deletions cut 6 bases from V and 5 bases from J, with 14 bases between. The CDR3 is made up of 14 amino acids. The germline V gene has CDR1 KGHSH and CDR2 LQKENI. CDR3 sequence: CASSPSGTDQPQHF. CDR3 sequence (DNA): TGTGCCAGCTCCCCATCGGGAACAGATCAGCCCCAGCATTTT.

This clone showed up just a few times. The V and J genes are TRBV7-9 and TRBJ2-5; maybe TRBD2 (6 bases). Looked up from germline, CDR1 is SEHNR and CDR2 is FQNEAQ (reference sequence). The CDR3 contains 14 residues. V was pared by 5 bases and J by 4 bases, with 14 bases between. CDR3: CASSPNMGLETQYF. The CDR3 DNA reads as TGTGCCAGCAGCCCTAACATGGGACTAGAGACCCAGTACTTC. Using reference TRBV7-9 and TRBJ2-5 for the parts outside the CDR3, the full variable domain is DTGVSQNPRHKITKRGQNVTFRCDPISEHNRLYWYRQTLGQGPEFLTYFQNEAQLEKSRLLSDRFSAERPKGSFSTLEIQRTEQGDSAMYLCASSPNMGLETQYFGPGTRLLVL.

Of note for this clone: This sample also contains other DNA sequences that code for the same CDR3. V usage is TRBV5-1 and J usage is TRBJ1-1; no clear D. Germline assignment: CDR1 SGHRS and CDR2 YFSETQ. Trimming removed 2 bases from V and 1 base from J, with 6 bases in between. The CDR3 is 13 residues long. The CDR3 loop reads CASSLTANTEAFF. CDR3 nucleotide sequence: TGCGCCAGCAGCTTAACAGCGAACACTGAAGCTTTCTTT.

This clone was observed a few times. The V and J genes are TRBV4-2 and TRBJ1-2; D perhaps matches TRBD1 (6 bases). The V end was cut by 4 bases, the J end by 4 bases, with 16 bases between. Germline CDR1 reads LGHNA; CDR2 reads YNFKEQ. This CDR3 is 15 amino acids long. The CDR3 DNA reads TGTGCCAGCAGCCTCCGCCCGGACAGTGGCTATGGCTACACCTTC. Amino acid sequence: CASSLRPDSGYGYTF.

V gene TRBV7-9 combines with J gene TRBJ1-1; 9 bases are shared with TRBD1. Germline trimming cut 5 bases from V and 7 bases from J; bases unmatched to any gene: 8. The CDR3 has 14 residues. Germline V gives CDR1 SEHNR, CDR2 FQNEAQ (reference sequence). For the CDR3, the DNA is TGTGCCAGCAGCCCAACAGGGGGCGCAGGTGAAGCTTTCTTT. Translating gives CASSPTGGAGEAFF. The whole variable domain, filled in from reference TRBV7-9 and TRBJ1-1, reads DTGVSQNPRHKITKRGQNVTFRCDPISEHNRLYWYRQTLGQGPEFLTYFQNEAQLEKSRLLSDRFSAERPKGSFSTLEIQRTEQGDSAMYLCASSPTGGAGEAFFGQGTRLTVV.

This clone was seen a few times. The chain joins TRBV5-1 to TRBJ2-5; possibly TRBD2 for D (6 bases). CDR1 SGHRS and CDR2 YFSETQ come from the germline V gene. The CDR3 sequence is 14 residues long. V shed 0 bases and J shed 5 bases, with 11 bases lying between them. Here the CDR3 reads CASSLVARGETQYF. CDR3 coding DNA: TGCGCCAGCAGCTTGGTGGCCCGGGGGGAGACCCAGTACTTC.

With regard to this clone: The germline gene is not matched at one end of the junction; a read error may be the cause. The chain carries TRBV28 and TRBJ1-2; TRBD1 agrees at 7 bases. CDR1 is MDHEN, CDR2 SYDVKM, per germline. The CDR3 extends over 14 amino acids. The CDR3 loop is CASNLKGAKNGYTF. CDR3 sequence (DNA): TGTGCCAGCAATTTAAAGGGGGCGAAGAATGGCTACACCTTC.

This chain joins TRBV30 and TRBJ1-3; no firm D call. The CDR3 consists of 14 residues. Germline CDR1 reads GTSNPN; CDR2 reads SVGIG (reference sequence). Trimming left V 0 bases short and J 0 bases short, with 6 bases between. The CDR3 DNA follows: TGTGCCTGGAGTGTCCCCGGCTCTGGAAACACCATATATTTT. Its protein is CAWSVPGSGNTIYF.

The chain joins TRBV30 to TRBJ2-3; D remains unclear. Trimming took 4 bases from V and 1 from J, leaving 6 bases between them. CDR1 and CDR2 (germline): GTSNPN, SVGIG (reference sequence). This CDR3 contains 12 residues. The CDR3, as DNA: TGTGCCTGGATGGCGGGCACAGATACGCAGTATTTT. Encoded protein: CAWMAGTDTQYF.

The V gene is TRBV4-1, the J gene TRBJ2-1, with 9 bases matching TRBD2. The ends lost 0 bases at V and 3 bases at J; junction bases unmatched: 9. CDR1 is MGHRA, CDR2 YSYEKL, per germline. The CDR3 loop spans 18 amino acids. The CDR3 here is CASSQDPQRGDRYNEQFF. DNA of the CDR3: TGCGCCAGCAGCCAAGACCCGCAGCGGGGGGACCGCTACAATGAGCAGTTCTTC.

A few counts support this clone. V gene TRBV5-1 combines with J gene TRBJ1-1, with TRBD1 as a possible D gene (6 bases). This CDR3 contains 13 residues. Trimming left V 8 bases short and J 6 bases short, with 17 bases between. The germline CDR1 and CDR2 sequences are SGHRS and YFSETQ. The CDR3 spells CASFQGNNAEAFF. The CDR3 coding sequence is TGCGCCAGTTTCCAGGGGAATAACGCTGAAGCTTTCTTT.

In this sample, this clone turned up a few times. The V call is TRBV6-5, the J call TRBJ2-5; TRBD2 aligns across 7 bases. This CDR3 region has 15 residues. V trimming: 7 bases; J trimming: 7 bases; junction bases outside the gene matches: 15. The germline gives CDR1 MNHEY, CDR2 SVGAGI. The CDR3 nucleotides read TGTGCCAGCACCGACTTGGTCGGGGGGAGTGGGACCCAGTACTTC. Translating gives CASTDLVGGSGTQYF.

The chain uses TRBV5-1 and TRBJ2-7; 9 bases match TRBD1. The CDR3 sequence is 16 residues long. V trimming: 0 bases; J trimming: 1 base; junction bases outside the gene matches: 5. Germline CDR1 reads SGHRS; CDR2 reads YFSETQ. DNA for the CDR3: TGCGCCAGCAGCTTGGGTGAGACAGGGGGGTCCTACGAGCAGTACTTC. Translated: CASSLGETGGSYEQYF.

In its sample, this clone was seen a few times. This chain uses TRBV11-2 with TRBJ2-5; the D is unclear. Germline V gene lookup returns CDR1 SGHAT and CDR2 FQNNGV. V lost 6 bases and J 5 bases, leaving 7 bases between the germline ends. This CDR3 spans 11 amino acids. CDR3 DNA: TGTGCCAGCAGAAAAGCGGAGACCCAGTACTTC. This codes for CASRKAETQYF.

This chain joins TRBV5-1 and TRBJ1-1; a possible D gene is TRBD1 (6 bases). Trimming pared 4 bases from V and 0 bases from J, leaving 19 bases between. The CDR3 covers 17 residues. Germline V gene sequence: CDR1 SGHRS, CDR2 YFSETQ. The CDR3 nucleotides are TGCGCCAGCAGCCCGCAGACAGGAACGATAATGAACACTGAAGCTTTCTTT. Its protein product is CASSPQTGTIMNTEAFF.

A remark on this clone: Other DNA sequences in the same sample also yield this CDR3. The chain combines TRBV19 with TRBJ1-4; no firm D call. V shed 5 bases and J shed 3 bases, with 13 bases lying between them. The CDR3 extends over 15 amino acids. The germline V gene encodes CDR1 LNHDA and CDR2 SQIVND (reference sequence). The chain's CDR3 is CASSVRRGPNEKLFF. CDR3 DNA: TGTGCCAGTAGTGTCCGACGGGGTCCTAATGAAAAACTGTTTTTT. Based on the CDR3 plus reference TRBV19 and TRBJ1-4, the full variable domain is DGGITQSPKYLFRKEGQNVTLSCEQNLNHDAMYWYRQDPGQGLRLIYYSQIVNDFQKGDIAEGYSVSREKKESFPLTVTSAQKNPTAFYLCASSVRRGPNEKLFFGSGTQLSVL.

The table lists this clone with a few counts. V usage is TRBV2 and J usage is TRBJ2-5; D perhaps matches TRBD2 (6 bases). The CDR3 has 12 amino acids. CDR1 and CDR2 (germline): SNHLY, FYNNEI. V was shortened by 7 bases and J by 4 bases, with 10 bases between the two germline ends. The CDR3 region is CASTPGGETQYF. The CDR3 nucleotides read TGTGCCAGCACTCCCGGGGGAGAGACCCAGTACTTC.

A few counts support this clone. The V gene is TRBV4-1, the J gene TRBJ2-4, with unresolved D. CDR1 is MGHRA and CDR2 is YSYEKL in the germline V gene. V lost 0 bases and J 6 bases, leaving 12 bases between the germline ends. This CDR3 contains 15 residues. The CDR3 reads CASSQDYLGGNIQYF. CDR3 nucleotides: TGCGCCAGCAGCCAAGATTATCTTGGCGGAAACATTCAGTACTTC.